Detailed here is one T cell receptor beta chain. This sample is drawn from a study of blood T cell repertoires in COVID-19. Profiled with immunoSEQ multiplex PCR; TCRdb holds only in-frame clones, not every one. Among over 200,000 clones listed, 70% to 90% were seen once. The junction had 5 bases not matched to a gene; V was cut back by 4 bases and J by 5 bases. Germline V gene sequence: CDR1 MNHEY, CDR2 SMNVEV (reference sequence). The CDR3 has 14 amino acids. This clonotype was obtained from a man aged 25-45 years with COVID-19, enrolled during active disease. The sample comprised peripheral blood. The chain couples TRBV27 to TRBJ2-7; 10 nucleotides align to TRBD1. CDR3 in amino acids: CASSSWDRGDEQYF. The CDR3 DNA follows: TGTGCCAGCAGTTCATGGGACAGGGGAGACGAGCAGTACTTC.